This is a list of T cell receptor beta chains from one sample in a study of blood T cell repertoires in COVID-19. The data were produced by immunoSEQ multiplex PCR, yet TCRdb's version contains in-frame clones alone and is incomplete. The sample includes under 250,000 clones, 80% to 85% of them seen just once. Sequencing was carried out using peripheral blood. All receptors derive from a woman younger than 30 with acute or convalescent COVID-19. The CDR3 runs from the conserved cysteine through the conserved F or W. A D gene is named only where the DNA matches it firmly. Not every row has a clone size; where given, it reads once, few, many or a size class.

clone size: -
D gene: -
J gene: TRBJ2-1
V gene: TRBV12-3/TRBV12-4
CDR3 protein: CATHVGSYNEQFF
CDR3 DNA: TGTGCCACCCACGTCGGGTCCTACAATGAGCAGTTCTTC

clone size: few
D gene: -
J gene: TRBJ1-2
V gene: TRBV5-1
CDR3 protein: CASSLGLGQLNYGYTF
CDR3 DNA: TGCGCCAGCAGCTTGGGGTTGGGACAACTTAACTATGGCTACACCTTC

clone size: -
D gene: -
J gene: TRBJ1-4
V gene: TRBV6-2/TRBV6-3
CDR3 protein: CASSRRTDFTTNEKLFF
CDR3 DNA: TGTGCCAGCAGTAGGCGTACAGATTTTACAACTAATGAAAAACTGTTTTTT

clone size: -
D gene: TRBD2
J gene: TRBJ2-5
V gene: TRBV9
CDR3 protein: CASSGPSGRGGETQYF
CDR3 DNA: TGTGCCAGCAGCGGCCCTAGCGGGAGGGGGGGAGAGACCCAGTACTTC

clone size: -
D gene: -
J gene: TRBJ2-3
V gene: TRBV20-1
CDR3 protein: CSAPLADTQYF
CDR3 DNA: TGCAGTGCACCTCTAGCAGATACGCAGTATTTT

clone size: -
D gene: TRBD1
J gene: TRBJ2-1
V gene: TRBV5-1
CDR3 protein: CASSLAGTENEQFF
CDR3 DNA: TGCGCCAGCAGCTTGGCCGGGACAGAAAATGAGCAGTTCTTC

clone size: -
D gene: -
J gene: TRBJ2-7
V gene: TRBV7-9
CDR3 protein: CASSSRDSGRNEQYF
CDR3 DNA: TGTGCCAGCAGCTCCCGGGACTCCGGAAGGAACGAGCAGTACTTC

clone size: -
D gene: TRBD2
J gene: TRBJ2-7
V gene: TRBV10-3
CDR3 protein: CAISERTSGRDEQYF
CDR3 DNA: TGTGCCATCAGTGAGCGGACTAGCGGGAGGGACGAGCAGTACTTC

clone size: -
D gene: TRBD2
J gene: TRBJ2-5
V gene: TRBV5-4
CDR3 protein: CASSLSGAGVEETQYF
CDR3 DNA: TGTGCCAGCAGCTTGTCGGGAGCGGGAGTCGAGGAGACCCAGTACTTC

clone size: -
D gene: -
J gene: TRBJ2-3
V gene: TRBV27
CDR3 protein: CASNTLTGYTDTQYF
CDR3 DNA: TGTGCCAGCAACACGCTAACAGGATACACAGATACGCAGTATTTT

clone size: -
D gene: TRBD1
J gene: TRBJ1-5
V gene: TRBV7-2
CDR3 protein: CASSSGQGTIVSNQPQHF
CDR3 DNA: TGTGCCAGCAGCTCGGGACAGGGGACGATTGTTAGCAATCAGCCCCAGCATTTT

clone size: -
D gene: TRBD2
J gene: TRBJ2-2
V gene: TRBV7-2
CDR3 protein: CASSSTSGSGGELFF
CDR3 DNA: TGTGCCAGCAGCTCGACTAGCGGGAGCGGCGGGGAGCTGTTTTTT

clone size: few
D gene: -
J gene: TRBJ1-4
V gene: TRBV28
CDR3 protein: CASSLGREKLFF
CDR3 DNA: TGTGCCAGCAGTTTAGGGCGTGAAAAACTGTTTTTT

clone size: -
D gene: TRBD2
J gene: TRBJ2-2
V gene: TRBV6-2/TRBV6-3
CDR3 protein: CASSDGLAGGTGELFF
CDR3 DNA: TGTGCCAGCAGTGATGGACTAGCGGGAGGAACCGGGGAGCTGTTTTTT

clone size: few
D gene: TRBD1
J gene: TRBJ2-5
V gene: TRBV10-3
CDR3 protein: CAIRGTGEETQYF
CDR3 DNA: TGTGCCATCAGAGGGACAGGAGAAGAGACCCAGTACTTC

clone size: -
D gene: -
J gene: TRBJ1-4
V gene: TRBV28
CDR3 protein: CASSSGQNTNEKLFF
CDR3 DNA: TGTGCCAGCAGTTCCGGACAGAATACAAATGAAAAACTGTTTTTT

clone size: few
D gene: TRBD1
J gene: TRBJ1-3
V gene: TRBV7-6
CDR3 protein: CASSSGQAYSGNTIYF
CDR3 DNA: TGTGCCAGCAGCTCAGGACAGGCGTACTCTGGAAACACCATATATTTT

clone size: -
D gene: TRBD2
J gene: TRBJ2-7
V gene: TRBV18
CDR3 protein: CASSMGGGLQFSYEQYF
CDR3 DNA: TGTGCCAGCTCCATGGGCGGGGGACTCCAGTTCTCCTACGAGCAGTACTTC

clone size: -
D gene: -
J gene: TRBJ2-1
V gene: TRBV5-6
CDR3 protein: CASSLQGAVEQFF
CDR3 DNA: TGTGCCAGCAGCTTACAAGGGGCAGTTGAGCAGTTCTTC

clone size: once
D gene: -
J gene: TRBJ1-6
V gene: TRBV6-5
CDR3 protein: CASSYSGQEPNSPLHF
CDR3 DNA: TGTGCCAGCAGTTACTCGGGTCAGGAACCCAATTCACCCCTCCACTTT

clone size: few
D gene: -
J gene: TRBJ2-7
V gene: TRBV7-2
CDR3 protein: CASSSTQLQASYEQYF
CDR3 DNA: TGTGCCAGCAGCTCCACCCAACTCCAAGCCTCCTACGAGCAGTACTTC

clone size: -
D gene: TRBD1
J gene: TRBJ1-1
V gene: TRBV2
CDR3 protein: CASSGLGTARRTEAFF
CDR3 DNA: TGTGCCAGCAGTGGCCTTGGGACAGCTAGGCGTACTGAAGCTTTCTTT

clone size: once
D gene: TRBD1
J gene: TRBJ2-7
V gene: TRBV11-2
CDR3 protein: CASSPPLQGIYEQYF
CDR3 DNA: TGTGCCAGCAGCCCCCCCTTACAGGGGATCTACGAGCAGTACTTC

clone size: -
D gene: TRBD1
J gene: TRBJ1-2
V gene: TRBV19
CDR3 protein: CASTISRSNRGNAGYTF
CDR3 DNA: TGTGCCAGTACCATCTCCCGGAGTAACAGGGGTAATGCAGGCTACACCTTC

clone size: -
D gene: TRBD1
J gene: TRBJ2-1
V gene: TRBV27
CDR3 protein: CASNPGQGIYNEQFF
CDR3 DNA: TGTGCCAGCAACCCGGGACAGGGGATTTACAATGAGCAGTTCTTC

clone size: -
D gene: -
J gene: TRBJ2-3
V gene: TRBV11-3
CDR3 protein: CASSLGTSTDTQYF
CDR3 DNA: TGTGCCAGCAGCTTAGGAACTAGCACAGATACGCAGTATTTT

clone size: -
D gene: -
J gene: TRBJ2-1
V gene: TRBV4-3
CDR3 protein: CASTFGLGYNEQFF
CDR3 DNA: TGCGCCAGCACGTTTGGGCTGGGCTACAATGAGCAGTTCTTC

clone size: -
D gene: TRBD2
J gene: TRBJ2-1
V gene: TRBV7-3
CDR3 protein: CASSPEVAGVGEQFF
CDR3 DNA: TGTGCCAGCAGCCCCGAGGTAGCGGGAGTTGGTGAGCAGTTCTTC

clone size: -
D gene: TRBD2
J gene: TRBJ2-7
V gene: TRBV27
CDR3 protein: CASRRLAGVHEQYF
CDR3 DNA: TGTGCCAGCAGGCGACTAGCGGGAGTTCACGAGCAGTACTTC

clone size: -
D gene: -
J gene: TRBJ1-1
V gene: TRBV5-1
CDR3 protein: CASSLDPTANTEAFF
CDR3 DNA: TGCGCCAGCAGCTTGGACCCGACAGCGAACACTGAAGCTTTCTTT

clone size: -
D gene: -
J gene: TRBJ1-6
V gene: TRBV19
CDR3 protein: CASSIRDTLHF
CDR3 DNA: TGTGCCAGTAGTATACGGGACACCCTCCACTTT

clone size: -
D gene: -
J gene: TRBJ2-1
V gene: TRBV7-2
CDR3 protein: CASSFGRGTRVRNEQFF
CDR3 DNA: TGTGCCAGCAGCTTTGGCAGGGGGACTAGAGTCCGCAATGAGCAGTTCTTC

clone size: -
D gene: -
J gene: TRBJ2-7
V gene: TRBV5-6
CDR3 protein: CASSSGVTTYEQYF
CDR3 DNA: TGTGCCAGCAGCTCGGGGGTTACAACCTACGAGCAGTACTTC

clone size: -
D gene: -
J gene: TRBJ1-1
V gene: TRBV28
CDR3 protein: CASIWQGGWTEAFF
CDR3 DNA: TGTGCCAGCATCTGGCAGGGAGGTTGGACTGAAGCTTTCTTT

clone size: -
D gene: TRBD1
J gene: TRBJ1-2
V gene: TRBV19
CDR3 protein: CASRDDRAQLNYGYTF
CDR3 DNA: TGTGCCAGTAGGGACGACAGGGCGCAACTTAACTATGGCTACACCTTC

clone size: -
D gene: -
J gene: TRBJ2-5
V gene: TRBV7-2
CDR3 protein: CASSLVLNRGGETQYF
CDR3 DNA: TGTGCCAGCAGCTTAGTTCTAAACAGGGGGGGAGAGACCCAGTACTTC

clone size: -
D gene: -
J gene: TRBJ1-2
V gene: TRBV9
CDR3 protein: CASSPGRESNYGYTF
CDR3 DNA: TGTGCCAGCAGTCCAGGGCGAGAATCTAACTATGGCTACACCTTC

clone size: -
D gene: -
J gene: TRBJ1-1
V gene: TRBV30
CDR3 protein: CAWSRDTEAFF
CDR3 DNA: TGTGCCTGGAGTCGGGACACTGAAGCTTTCTTT

clone size: -
D gene: TRBD1
J gene: TRBJ2-7
V gene: TRBV6-5
CDR3 protein: CASSYSDRGPYEQYF
CDR3 DNA: TGTGCCAGCAGTTACTCGGACAGGGGGCCCTACGAGCAGTACTTC

clone size: -
D gene: -
J gene: TRBJ2-7
V gene: TRBV28
CDR3 protein: CASISYSSEQYF
CDR3 DNA: TGTGCCAGCATCTCCTACTCGTCCGAGCAGTACTTC

clone size: -
D gene: -
J gene: TRBJ2-1
V gene: TRBV10-2
CDR3 protein: CASSEWGGHIEQFF
CDR3 DNA: TGCGCCAGCAGTGAGTGGGGGGGCCATATTGAGCAGTTCTTC

clone size: -
D gene: TRBD1
J gene: TRBJ1-1
V gene: TRBV7-9
CDR3 protein: CASSLEGAIAFF
CDR3 DNA: TGTGCCAGCAGCTTAGAGGGGGCAATCGCTTTCTTT

clone size: -
D gene: -
J gene: TRBJ2-5
V gene: TRBV5-1
CDR3 protein: CASSWAPSQETQYF
CDR3 DNA: TGCGCCAGCAGCTGGGCCCCGTCACAAGAGACCCAGTACTTC

clone size: -
D gene: -
J gene: TRBJ1-5
V gene: TRBV6-2/TRBV6-3
CDR3 protein: CASSPPGGEVNQPQHF
CDR3 DNA: TGTGCCAGCAGTCCCCCGGGGGGGGAGGTGAATCAGCCCCAGCATTTT